These T cell receptor beta chains were read from a single sample in a study of blood T cell repertoires in COVID-19. Assay: immunoSEQ multiplex PCR; the TCRdb copy retains only in-frame clones and omits some. The sample holds 110,000 or so clones; around 85% are singletons and the top ten take roughly 5%. Sequencing was done on a sample of peripheral blood. The receptors originated from a woman aged 55-69 years with COVID-19, enrolled during active disease. The CDR3 runs from the conserved cysteine through the conserved F or W. D genes are given only for firm matches. Not all rows give a size; the values are once, few, many and, for expanded clones, a class.

j_call: TRBJ1-2
clone_size: NA
v_call: TRBV5-1
d_call: NA
cdr3_aa: CASSLLQDNYGYTF
cdr3_nt: TGCGCCAGCAGCCTGTTACAGGATAACTATGGCTACACCTTC

j_call: TRBJ1-2
clone_size: NA
v_call: TRBV29-1
d_call: TRBD1
cdr3_aa: CSVEVGQGYGYTF
cdr3_nt: TGCAGCGTTGAAGTTGGACAGGGCTATGGCTACACCTTC

j_call: TRBJ1-2
clone_size: NA
v_call: TRBV7-9
d_call: NA
cdr3_aa: CASSFTGRNDTF
cdr3_nt: TGTGCCAGCAGCTTTACGGGGAGAAATGACACCTTC

j_call: TRBJ1-1
clone_size: NA
v_call: TRBV6-6
d_call: TRBD1
cdr3_aa: CASSPGQGITEAFF
cdr3_nt: TGTGCCAGCAGTCCCGGACAGGGAATCACTGAAGCTTTCTTT

j_call: TRBJ1-2
clone_size: NA
v_call: TRBV18
d_call: TRBD1
cdr3_aa: CASSPPVTGGPSDGYTF
cdr3_nt: TGTGCCAGCTCACCACCCGTGACAGGGGGCCCTTCTGATGGCTACACCTTC

j_call: TRBJ1-2
clone_size: NA
v_call: TRBV10-3
d_call: NA
cdr3_aa: CAISERGGDGYTF
cdr3_nt: TGTGCCATCAGTGAAAGGGGAGGGGATGGCTACACCTTC

j_call: TRBJ1-2
clone_size: NA
v_call: TRBV6-5
d_call: TRBD1
cdr3_aa: CASRQGYSNYGYTF
cdr3_nt: TGTGCCAGCAGACAGGGGTACAGTAACTATGGCTACACCTTC

j_call: TRBJ2-2
clone_size: NA
v_call: TRBV5-5
d_call: TRBD2
cdr3_aa: CASSLLSGGANGELFF
cdr3_nt: TGTGCCAGCAGCCTCCTTAGCGGGGGGGCGAACGGGGAGCTGTTTTTT

j_call: TRBJ2-7
clone_size: once
v_call: TRBV18
d_call: TRBD1
cdr3_aa: CASSPYDAGTGGYPDYEQYF
cdr3_nt: TGTGCCAGCTCACCATATGATGCGGGAACAGGGGGCTATCCGGACTACGAGCAGTACTTC

j_call: TRBJ2-5
clone_size: NA
v_call: TRBV18
d_call: NA
cdr3_aa: CASSPNGGTQETQYF
cdr3_nt: TGTGCCAGCTCACCAAACGGGGGGACACAAGAGACCCAGTACTTC

j_call: TRBJ1-2
clone_size: few
v_call: TRBV7-8
d_call: NA
cdr3_aa: CASSPTRGAVYGYTF
cdr3_nt: TGTGCCAGCAGCCCAACACGGGGGGCCGTCTATGGCTACACCTTC

j_call: TRBJ1-1
clone_size: NA
v_call: TRBV7-8
d_call: TRBD1
cdr3_aa: CASSQGVEVTAEAFF
cdr3_nt: TGTGCCAGCAGCCAGGGGGTAGAGGTTACGGCTGAAGCTTTCTTT

j_call: TRBJ1-1
clone_size: NA
v_call: TRBV3-1/TRBV3-2
d_call: TRBD1
cdr3_aa: CASRLGTGVTEAFF
cdr3_nt: TGTGCCAGCAGACTCGGGACAGGGGTTACTGAAGCTTTCTTT

j_call: TRBJ1-1
clone_size: NA
v_call: TRBV11-2
d_call: NA
cdr3_aa: CASSSQMGGTEAFF
cdr3_nt: TGTGCCAGCAGCTCCCAGATGGGGGGGACTGAAGCTTTCTTT

j_call: TRBJ1-1
clone_size: few
v_call: TRBV7-2
d_call: TRBD1
cdr3_aa: CASSPRQGVNTEAFF
cdr3_nt: TGTGCCAGCAGCCCTCGACAGGGGGTAAACACTGAAGCTTTCTTT

j_call: TRBJ1-1
clone_size: NA
v_call: TRBV6-5
d_call: TRBD1
cdr3_aa: CASSSRQGAGGTEAFF
cdr3_nt: TGTGCCAGCAGTTCTAGACAGGGTGCGGGAGGAACTGAAGCTTTCTTT

j_call: TRBJ2-3
clone_size: NA
v_call: TRBV4-3
d_call: NA
cdr3_aa: CASSPFREDTDTQYF
cdr3_nt: TGCGCCAGCAGCCCCTTTCGGGAAGACACAGATACGCAGTATTTT

j_call: TRBJ1-6
clone_size: NA
v_call: TRBV7-9
d_call: NA
cdr3_aa: CASSLLGGRNSPLHF
cdr3_nt: TGTGCCAGCAGCTTACTCGGGGGGAGGAATTCACCCCTCCACTTT

j_call: TRBJ1-2
clone_size: NA
v_call: TRBV5-1
d_call: NA
cdr3_aa: CASSLGGNYGYTF
cdr3_nt: TGCGCCAGCAGCTTGGGAGGGAACTATGGCTACACCTTC

j_call: TRBJ2-2
clone_size: NA
v_call: TRBV6-5
d_call: NA
cdr3_aa: CASIPMWNTGELFF
cdr3_nt: TGTGCCAGCATCCCAATGTGGAACACCGGGGAGCTGTTTTTT

j_call: TRBJ2-5
clone_size: NA
v_call: TRBV28
d_call: TRBD2
cdr3_aa: CASSLGTSGGQETQYF
cdr3_nt: TGTGCCAGCAGTTTGGGGACTAGCGGGGGCCAAGAGACCCAGTACTTC

j_call: TRBJ1-2
clone_size: NA
v_call: TRBV30
d_call: NA
cdr3_aa: CAWNPEGGFNYGYTF
cdr3_nt: TGTGCCTGGAATCCGGAAGGGGGTTTTAACTATGGCTACACCTTC

j_call: TRBJ1-3
clone_size: once
v_call: TRBV7-3
d_call: NA
cdr3_aa: CASSSNPGSGNTIYF
cdr3_nt: TGTGCCAGCAGCTCTAATCCGGGTTCCGGAAACACCATATATTTT

j_call: TRBJ1-2
clone_size: NA
v_call: TRBV5-1
d_call: TRBD1
cdr3_aa: CASSLTGINYGYTF
cdr3_nt: TGCGCCAGCAGCCTGACAGGGATCAACTATGGCTACACCTTC

j_call: TRBJ1-4
clone_size: once
v_call: TRBV7-6
d_call: TRBD1
cdr3_aa: CASSPATGGHEKLFF
cdr3_nt: TGTGCCAGCAGCCCAGCGACAGGGGGGCATGAAAAACTGTTTTTT

j_call: TRBJ2-7
clone_size: NA
v_call: TRBV9
d_call: TRBD1
cdr3_aa: CASSGTGTGGYEQYF
cdr3_nt: TGTGCCAGCAGCGGGACCGGGACAGGGGGCTACGAGCAGTACTTC

j_call: TRBJ2-3
clone_size: NA
v_call: TRBV14
d_call: TRBD2
cdr3_aa: CASSQRHGLANTQYF
cdr3_nt: TGTGCCAGCAGCCAACGGCACGGACTAGCGAATACGCAGTATTTT

j_call: TRBJ1-6
clone_size: NA
v_call: TRBV14
d_call: NA
cdr3_aa: CASSKPPGKGSPLHF
cdr3_nt: TGTGCCAGCAGCAAACCCCCAGGGAAAGGTTCACCCCTCCACTTT

j_call: TRBJ2-7
clone_size: NA
v_call: TRBV9
d_call: TRBD2
cdr3_aa: CASSTTSGTDYEQYF
cdr3_nt: TGTGCCAGCAGCACCACTAGCGGGACAGACTACGAGCAGTACTTC

j_call: TRBJ2-2
clone_size: NA
v_call: TRBV7-9
d_call: NA
cdr3_aa: CASSPDTSGELFF
cdr3_nt: TGTGCCAGCAGCCCCGACACCTCCGGGGAGCTGTTTTTT

j_call: TRBJ1-2
clone_size: NA
v_call: TRBV9
d_call: TRBD1
cdr3_aa: CASSATGQFYGYTF
cdr3_nt: TGTGCCAGCAGCGCCACGGGACAGTTCTATGGCTACACCTTC

j_call: TRBJ2-3
clone_size: NA
v_call: TRBV10-2
d_call: TRBD2
cdr3_aa: CASSEIAGGSTDTQYF
cdr3_nt: TGCGCCAGCAGTGAAATAGCGGGGGGCAGCACAGATACGCAGTATTTT

j_call: TRBJ1-2
clone_size: NA
v_call: TRBV5-4
d_call: NA
cdr3_aa: CASSLPAAVDGYTF
cdr3_nt: TGTGCCAGCAGCTTGCCGGCAGCGGTCGATGGCTACACCTTC

j_call: TRBJ2-3
clone_size: NA
v_call: TRBV5-1
d_call: TRBD1
cdr3_aa: CASSLGQEYTDTQYF
cdr3_nt: TGCGCCAGCAGCTTAGGACAGGAATACACAGATACGCAGTATTTT

j_call: TRBJ1-4
clone_size: NA
v_call: TRBV4-1
d_call: NA
cdr3_aa: CASSQDEDEKLFF
cdr3_nt: TGCGCCAGCAGCCAAGACGAGGATGAAAAACTGTTTTTT

j_call: TRBJ2-1
clone_size: NA
v_call: TRBV7-3
d_call: NA
cdr3_aa: CASSLTTGHYNEQFF
cdr3_nt: TGTGCCAGCAGCTTAACGACTGGCCACTACAATGAGCAGTTCTTC

j_call: TRBJ1-3
clone_size: once
v_call: TRBV6-5
d_call: NA
cdr3_aa: CASTGMQGGNTIYF
cdr3_nt: TGTGCCAGCACTGGCATGCAGGGTGGAAACACCATATATTTT